This T cell receptor (beta chain) was documented in a study of blood T cell repertoires in COVID-19 (TCRdb year 2020). Study-wide context: Samples from collaborators originated in the United States, Italy and Spain and spanned both the acute and convalescent phases of COVID-19. The material from the prospective study consisted of cDNA or gDNA derived from T cells, B-cell-depleted T cells, or PBMCs. Deeply sampled blood TCRbeta repertoires from subjects exposed to, actively infected with, or recovered from COVID-19 were included in the dataset. The repertoires were released in a freely available public database intended as a resource for research on the immune response to SARS-CoV-2. The samples were drawn from two sources: the first 160 participants of the ongoing ImmuneRACE study, and 1,200 or so subjects contributed by 6 global collaborators. A de-identified subject ID, COVID-19 status, age in years and sex were almost always included in the sample metadata. HLA class I and class II types, where available, came from metadata supplied by the sample provider rather than from assay-based typing. Results the study describes overall, beyond this receptor: The quantity of clinical and demographic metadata differed by source and by participant and was supplied without curation.

Participants in the prospective study were aged about 18 to 95 years, lived in about two dozen United States geographic areas, and enrolled through a virtual design. To assign participants to cohorts, the prospective study relied on clinical history that participants themselves reported in a screening survey and a study questionnaire. Exposed participants had been in contact, within 2 weeks of entering the study, with a person who had a PCR-confirmed or clinician-diagnosed case of COVID-19. Each participant in the prospective study had whole blood, serum and a nasopharyngeal or oropharyngeal swab collected by mobile phlebotomists. Over a roughly two-month period, participants in the prospective study had the option of providing additional blood draws and questionnaires. Before DNA extraction, prospective study blood samples were shipped either frozen or at room temperature. The immunoSEQ Assay, a bias-controlled multiplex PCR, was used to amplify TCRbeta CDR3 regions from genomic DNA. The source study handled its data this way. Within the assay, amplification of reference gene primers was used to estimate how many nucleated cells each sample contained. Sequence reads were collapsed and filtered to measure the absolute abundance of every unique TCRbeta CDR3 rearrangement. For each sample, productive Simpson clonality was calculated as the square root of Simpson's diversity index across productive rearrangements. Sourced from immuneACCESS, this table was stored by TCRdb with only in-frame sequences that have V and J called. A share of the clones is absent; for the studies checked, an unresolved V gene accounts for under half, and the remainder has no known explanation. Clone size and V and J calls were adopted from that table, with D and trimming inferred from the DNA. The sample table contains roughly 380,000 clones; only one count was recorded for about 88% of them. Clones ranked in the top ten supply approximately 1% of the sample.

The CDR3 spans 11 residues, from the cysteine through the phenylalanine. CDR3 DNA is the only sequence kept; it has 33 bases, read in frame from the first base. The germline V gene (reference sequence) gives CDR1 as SGHAT and CDR2 as FQDESV. V is clipped by 8 bases and J by 4 bases, and the sequence between their germline boundaries is 6 bases long. In the case of this clone: Its antigen is currently not known. There are no base qualities to consult, and no much larger clone falls within one base.

This chain is built from TRBV11-1 and TRBJ1-5, with a tentative D gene TRBD1 over 5 matching bases. Sequencing was performed on PBMCs or T cells enriched from blood (not recorded which). The origin of this receptor is a woman aged 25 to 39 who had been exposed to COVID-19. The DNA sequence follows: TGTGCCAGCCAGGGAAATCAGCCCCAGCATTTT. It is translated as CASQGNQPQHF.